The 18 T cell receptor beta chains below come from one sample, sequenced in a study of T cell responses to AZD1222 COVID-19 vaccine. The table came from immunoSEQ multiplex PCR; TCRdb's copy has only in-frame clones and leaves some out. The sample shows about 90,000 clones, 88% of them seen only once. Material: peripheral blood, obtained 28 days after the second AZD1222 dose. All receptors come from an adult who received the AZD1222 COVID-19 vaccine.

The V call is TRBV4-2, the J call TRBJ1-3; maybe TRBD1 (6 bases). This CDR3 region has 15 residues. Germline V CDR1 and CDR2: LGHNA, YNFKEQ. Trimming pared 0 bases from V and 5 bases from J, leaving 11 bases between. The CDR3 nucleotides read TGTGCCAGCAGCCAAGAGCGGGGGGCAAGAAACACCATATATTTT. Its translation is CASSQERGARNTIYF.

This rearrangement joins TRBV27 to TRBJ2-1; 7 bases are a match to TRBD1. The J segment lost 7 bases and the V segment lost 4 bases, leaving 22 bases of the junction unmatched. Germline assignment: CDR1 MNHEY and CDR2 SMNVEV (reference sequence). The CDR3 is 19 residues long. CDR3 loop: CASSSRVQGHLRFYNEQFF. The CDR3 DNA is TGTGCCAGCAGTTCCAGGGTACAGGGGCACCTACGGTTCTATAATGAGCAGTTCTTC.

The J gene is TRBJ1-6, the V gene TRBV3-1 (or the pseudogene TRBV3-2); D call uncertain. The CDR3 is 15 amino acids. V was trimmed by 6 bases and J by 5 bases, leaving 14 bases between them. From germline, CDR1 is LGHDT and CDR2 YNNKEL (reference sequence). The CDR3 DNA reads TGTGCCAGCAGGGGGTCCCAGAACCATAATTCACCCCTCCACTTT. Its translation is CASRGSQNHNSPLHF.

The chain has TRBV6-5 and TRBJ1-2; no firm D call. Germline values: CDR1 MNHEY, CDR2 SVGAGI. The CDR3 runs to 16 residues. Trimming shortened V by 0 bases and J by 0 bases, and 11 bases separated the two germline ends. As DNA, the CDR3 is TGTGCCAGCAGTTACTCATCGGGAATAGCTAACTATGGCTACACCTTC. This sequence encodes CASSYSSGIANYGYTF.

The chain combines TRBV21-1 with TRBJ1-2; TRBD1 reflects the table's D call only, with no check against the DNA. TRBV21-1 is a documented pseudogene. The CDR3 loop spans 13 amino acids. The CDR3 reads CAYRERPNYGYTF. CDR3 sequence (DNA): TGTGCCTACAGGGAGCGGCCTAACTATGGCTACACCTTC.

The chain carries TRBV28 and TRBJ2-3, with D perhaps matching TRBD1 (6 bases). This CDR3 has 17 residues. V was shortened by 2 bases and J by 6 bases, with 21 bases between the two germline ends. Germline values: CDR1 MDHEN, CDR2 SYDVKM. The CDR3 DNA reads TGTGCCAGCAGTTTAGCCCAGGCAGGGGCTTTTAGGGATACGCAGTATTTT. It codes for CASSLAQAGAFRDTQYF.

In its sample, this clone was seen once. The V and J genes are TRBV6-6 and TRBJ1-6, with 7 bases aligning to TRBD1. This CDR3 has 14 amino acids. Germline V gene lookup returns CDR1 MNHNY and CDR2 SVGAGI (reference sequence). The V segment lost 2 bases and the J segment 9 bases; nucleotides outside the gene matches: 4. The CDR3 DNA sequence: TGTGCCAGCAGTTACCGACAGGGAGGTTCACCCCTCCACTTT. Protein sequence: CASSYRQGGSPLHF.

The genes are TRBV28 and TRBJ2-7; D not resolved. The CDR3 loop spans 12 amino acids. Germline CDR1 is MDHEN and CDR2 is SYDVKM. V was clipped by 10 bases and J by 0 bases, with 10 bases between them. CDR3 bases: TGTGCCACCGGATTATTCTCCTACGAGCAGTACTTC. Amino acids: CATGLFSYEQYF.

The genes are TRBV7-9 and TRBJ2-7, with TRBD2 identical over 11 bases. CDR1 and CDR2 (germline): SEHNR, FQNEAQ (reference sequence). This CDR3 region has 18 residues. J gave up 4 bases and V 3 bases, and 14 bases lay outside the gene matches. The CDR3 DNA reads TGTGCCAGCAGCTTTGACAGGACTAGCGGGCGATGGGGATACGAGCAGTACTTC. Encoded protein: CASSFDRTSGRWGYEQYF.

The chain joins TRBV7-8 to TRBJ1-6, with D perhaps TRBD1 (5 bases). The CDR3 spans 13 residues. Germline V CDR1 and CDR2: SGHVS, FQNEAQ. The V gene lost 0 bases and the J gene lost 13 bases, with 10 bases spanning the gap. The CDR3 spells CASSLAGRSPLHF. The DNA for the CDR3 is TGTGCCAGCAGCTTAGCGGGACGGTCTCCCCTCCACTTT. Full variable domain (outside the CDR3, taken from reference TRBV7-8 and TRBJ1-6): GAGVSQSPRYKVAKRGQDVALRCDPISGHVSLFWYQQALGQGPEFLTYFQNEAQLDKSGLPSDRFFAERPEGSVSTLKIQRTQQEDSAVYLCASSLAGRSPLHFGNGTRLTVT.

The CDR3 loop reads CASSPPGGREKLFF. The CDR3 DNA reads TGTGCCAGCTCACCCCCGGGAGGTCGTGAAAAACTGTTTTTT. V gene TRBV18 combines with J gene TRBJ1-4; D not certain. The CDR3 sequence is 14 residues long. Germline V gene lookup returns CDR1 KGHSH and CDR2 LQKENI. V was pared by 3 bases and J by 7 bases, with 12 bases between.

This chain connects TRBV15 to TRBJ2-1; tentative D call: TRBD2 (6 bases). CDR1 and CDR2 (germline): LNHNV, YYDKDF (reference sequence). The CDR3 length is 16 residues. With 0 bases removed from V and 4 bases from J, the gap between germline ends came to 13 bases. CDR3 sequence (DNA): TGTGCCACCAGCAGAGATCCGTCTAGCGCTTACAATGAGCAGTTCTTC. As protein: CATSRDPSSAYNEQFF.

This clone was picked up one time. The genes are TRBV6-5 and TRBJ1-6, with no clear D. The CDR3 is 13 residues long. Trimming stripped 2 bases from V and 5 bases from J, with 4 bases between. Germline CDR1 MNHEY, CDR2 SVGAGI. CDR3 protein: CASSYRDNSPLHF. For the CDR3, the DNA is TGTGCCAGCAGTTACAGGGATAATTCACCCCTCCACTTT.

The J gene is TRBJ1-2, the V gene TRBV19; a weak D match, TRBD1 (5 bases). The V end lost 3 bases, the J end lost 7 bases, and 24 bases lay between the germline ends. This CDR3 comprises 17 residues. Germline V gene lookup returns CDR1 LNHDA and CDR2 SQIVND (reference sequence). The CDR3 sequence is CASSIQVDTGGVSGYTF. CDR3 nucleotides: TGTGCCAGTAGTATTCAGGTCGACACCGGAGGGGTGAGTGGCTACACCTTC.

The V and J genes are TRBV18 and TRBJ1-3, with 11 bases that match TRBD1. V shed 2 bases and J 3 bases; nucleotides not matched to a gene: 3. Germline V gives CDR1 KGHSH, CDR2 LQKENI. The CDR3 runs 16 residues. The CDR3 loop is CASSPGTGGVGNTIYF. CDR3 nucleotides: TGTGCCAGCTCACCAGGGACAGGGGGAGTTGGAAACACCATATATTTT.

The chain employs TRBV4-3 and TRBJ2-1; 7 nucleotides line up with TRBD1. The V and J ends lost 5 bases and 4 bases, in that order; junction bases with no gene match: 8. Germline CDR1 and CDR2: LGHNA and YSLEER. The CDR3 runs to 15 residues. As DNA, the CDR3 is TGCGCCAGCAGCATGGGACAGAGTTCTTACAATGAGCAGTTCTTC. Translating gives CASSMGQSSYNEQFF.

This clone was observed a few times. This chain links TRBV6-2 or TRBV6-3 with TRBJ2-1; 7 bases are a match to TRBD2. Germline V gives CDR1 MNHEY, CDR2 SVGEGT. The CDR3 length is 19 residues. After removal of 5 bases from V and 3 bases from J, the junction contained 19 bases not matched to a gene. The CDR3 reads CASSLQGGSRVPLYNEQFF. The CDR3 region has the DNA TGTGCCAGCAGTCTCCAAGGCGGGAGCCGGGTCCCTCTCTACAATGAGCAGTTCTTC.

The V gene is TRBV18, the J gene TRBJ2-1; possibly TRBD1 or TRBD2 for D (6 bases each). This CDR3 region has 15 residues. From germline, CDR1 is KGHSH and CDR2 LQKENI. V gave up 4 bases and J gave up 0 bases, with 10 bases separating them. CDR3 sequence: CASSLGGPSYNEQFF. CDR3 in DNA: TGTGCCAGCTCACTAGGGGGGCCCTCCTACAATGAGCAGTTCTTC.